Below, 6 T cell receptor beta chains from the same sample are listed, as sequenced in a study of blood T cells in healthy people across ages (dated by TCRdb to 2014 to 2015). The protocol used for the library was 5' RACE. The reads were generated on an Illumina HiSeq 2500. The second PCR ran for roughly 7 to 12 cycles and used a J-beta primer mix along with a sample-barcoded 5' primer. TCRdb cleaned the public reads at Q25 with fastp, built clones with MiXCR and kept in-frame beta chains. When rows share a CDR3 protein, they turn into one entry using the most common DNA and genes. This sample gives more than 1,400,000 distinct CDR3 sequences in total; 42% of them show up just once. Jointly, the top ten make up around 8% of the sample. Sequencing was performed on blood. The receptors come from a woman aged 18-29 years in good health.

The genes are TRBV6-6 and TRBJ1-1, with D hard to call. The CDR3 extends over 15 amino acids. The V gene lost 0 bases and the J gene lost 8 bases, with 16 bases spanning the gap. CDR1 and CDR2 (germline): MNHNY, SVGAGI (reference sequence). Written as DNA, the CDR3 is TGTGCCAGCAGTTACTCGAGCCCTCAATTGTCCGAAGCTTTCTTT. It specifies CASSYSSPQLSEAFF.

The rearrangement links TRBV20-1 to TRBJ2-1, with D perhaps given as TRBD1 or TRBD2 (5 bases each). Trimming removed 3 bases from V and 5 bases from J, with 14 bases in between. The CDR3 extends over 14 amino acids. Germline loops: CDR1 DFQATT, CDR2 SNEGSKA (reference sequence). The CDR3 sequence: CSARDPRGNNEQFF. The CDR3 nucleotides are TGCAGTGCTAGGGACCCACGGGGCAACAATGAGCAGTTCTTC.

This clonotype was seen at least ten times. The CDR3 loop reads CASRGLAEETQYF. CDR3 bases: TGTGCCAGCAGAGGACTAGCGGAAGAGACCCAGTACTTC. This chain joins TRBV6-5 and TRBJ2-5; TRBD2 matches at 10 bases. The CDR3 has 13 amino acids. Germline CDR1 MNHEY, CDR2 SVGAGI. V trimming: 6 bases; J trimming: 3 bases; junction bases outside the gene matches: 1.

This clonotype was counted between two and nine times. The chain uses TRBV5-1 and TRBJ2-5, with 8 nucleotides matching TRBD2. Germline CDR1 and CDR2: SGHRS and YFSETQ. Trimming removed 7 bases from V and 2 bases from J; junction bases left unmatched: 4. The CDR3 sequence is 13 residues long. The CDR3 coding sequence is TGCGCCAGCGTACTAGCGGAACAAGAGACCCAGTACTTC. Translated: CASVLAEQETQYF.

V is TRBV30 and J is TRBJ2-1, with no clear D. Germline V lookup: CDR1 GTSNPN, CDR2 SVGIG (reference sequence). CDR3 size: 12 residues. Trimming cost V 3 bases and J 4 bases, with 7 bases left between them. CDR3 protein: CAWRFSYNEQFF. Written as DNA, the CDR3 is TGTGCCTGGAGGTTCTCATACAATGAGCAGTTCTTC. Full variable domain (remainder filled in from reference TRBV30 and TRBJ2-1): SQTIHQWPATLVQPVGSPLSLECTVEGTSNPNLYWYRQAAGRGLQLLFYSVGIGQISSEVPQNLSASRPQDRQFILSSKKLLLSDSGFYLCAWRFSYNEQFFGPGTRLTVL.

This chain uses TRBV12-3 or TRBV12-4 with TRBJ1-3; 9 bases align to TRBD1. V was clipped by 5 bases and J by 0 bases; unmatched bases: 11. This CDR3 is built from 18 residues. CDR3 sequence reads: CASSPTPTGGSSGNTIYF. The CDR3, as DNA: TGTGCCAGCAGTCCCACTCCGACAGGGGGGAGCTCTGGAAACACCATATATTTT.